This TCR beta chain was found in a study of human T cells and chemical hapten exposure. TCRdb re-called the RACE reads through MiXCR, storing one row per CDR3 protein. The sample has about 41,000 distinct CDR3 sequences; around 3% are singletons. CDR1 and CDR2 (germline): KGHSH, LQKENI. Deletions cut 1 base from V and 2 bases from J, with 14 bases between. The CDR3 covers 16 residues. Time point specified: patch test 2, 6 weeks after DPC sensitization. The treatment is: therapeutic diphenylcyclopropenone sensitization with weekly scalp DPC. This clonotype was seen repeatedly, ten times or more. This specimen consisted of whole blood, obtained in connection with sensitization to the hapten diphenylcyclopropenone (DPC). The V gene is TRBV18, the J gene TRBJ2-5; weak D call: TRBD2 (6 bases). The TCR sequence derives from a man aged 40-49 years with alopecia areata. Some clones in this sample may be carry-over from other donors' samples. The chain's CDR3 is CASSPLGPGLQETQYF. The DNA for the CDR3 is TGTGCCAGCTCACCACTAGGGCCCGGACTACAAGAGACCCAGTACTTC.